This T cell receptor beta chain comes out of a study of blood T cell repertoires in COVID-19. Whole-study context: COVID-19 samples from acute and convalescent phases originated in the United States, Italy and Spain. Sources were T cells, B-cell-depleted T cells, or PBMCs; the material itself was cDNA or gDNA.

In the authors' methods: Amplified reference gene primers provided the basis for estimating nucleated cell counts. Only in-frame clones appear in the TCRdb table, and some are missing; sequencing was by immunoSEQ multiplex PCR. V and J calls and clone size are as listed in that table; D and trimming were resolved from the DNA. The data hold around 180,000 clones, with roughly four fifths observed a single time. Germline trimming cut 0 bases from V and 8 bases from J; bases unmatched to any gene: 5. The CDR3 covers 16 residues. Germline V gene sequence: CDR1 MNHNS, CDR2 SASEGT. The rearrangement joins TRBV6-1 to TRBJ1-6; 9 bases line up with TRBD1. The origin of this receptor is an elderly woman with COVID-19, enrolled during active disease. Sequencing was performed on peripheral blood. CDR3: CASSEAWGQGYSPLHF. The CDR3 nucleotides are TGTGCCAGCAGTGAAGCGTGGGGACAGGGTTATTCACCCCTCCACTTT.